This T cell receptor (beta chain) was captured in a study of T cell clonality in common variable immunodeficiency. Broader study findings: Fewer deletions and N-nucleotide insertions were reportedly seen in common variable immunodeficiency TCR beta sequences.

This CDR3 has 14 amino acids. Between the trimmed V and J ends, which lost 0 bases and 3 bases, there was a span of 11 bases. Germline V gives CDR1 GTSNPN, CDR2 SVGIG (reference sequence). In this sample, this clone turned up many times. The antigen is unknown. The CDR3 goes on 3 residues after the read ends, and that part is filled in from the germline J gene. Patients had low serum IgG, IgA and/or IgM and specific antibody deficiency. TCRdb's copy holds only in-frame clones and misses some; the assay was immunoSEQ multiplex PCR. Singletons are absent from the sample, which has about 26,000 clones. This chain joins TRBV30 and TRBJ1-1, with D tentatively TRBD1 (6 bases). The sequence came from a human donor with common variable immunodeficiency. The sequenced sample consisted of peripheral blood mononuclear cells. The covered CDR3 bases are TGTGCCTGGAGTGTACAGGGTGCGCACACTGAA. It translates to CAWSVQGAHTE. The whole CDR3 sequence reads CAWSVQGAHTEAFF. Full variable domain (rest looked up from reference TRBV30 and TRBJ1-1): SQTIHQWPATLVQPVGSPLSLECTVEGTSNPNLYWYRQAAGRGLQLLFYSVGIGQISSEVPQNLSASRPQDRQFILSSKKLLLSDSGFYLCAWSVQGAHTEAFFGQGTRLTVV.